This is a list of T cell receptor beta chains from one sample in a study of shared clonotypes between healthy human individuals. TCRdb keeps only in-frame clones here, not all; method: immunoSEQ multiplex PCR. The repertoire holds 1.5 million to 2.5 million clones, with over 85% as singletons. Specimen: naive CD8+ T cells sorted from blood. The receptors here all came from a man aged 18 to 30 in good health. CDR3s include the opening cysteine and the closing phenylalanine or tryptophan. The order of the fields is D gene, J gene, V gene, CDR3 DNA, CDR3 protein. D genes are given only for firm matches.

>TRBD1|TRBJ1-5|TRBV15
TGTGCCACCAGCAGAGGACAGGGCCTGCAGCCCCAGCATTTT
CATSRGQGLQPQHF
>-|TRBJ2-7|TRBV27
TGTGCCAGCAGTCCACTAGAGAGCTCCTACGAGCAGTACTTC
CASSPLESSYEQYF
>-|TRBJ1-1|TRBV19
TGTGCCAGTAGTATAGATGCCGAACAGGGAGAAGCTTTCTTT
CASSIDAEQGEAFF
>-|TRBJ2-7|TRBV9
TGTGCCAGCAGCGTTAGTCCGGGAGAGGAATACGAGCAGTACTTC
CASSVSPGEEYEQYF
>TRBD1|TRBJ2-7|TRBV4-1
TGCGCCAGCAGCCAGACCGGGACAGGGGACTACGAGCAGTACTTC
CASSQTGTGDYEQYF
>TRBD1|TRBJ1-1|TRBV7-9
TGTGCCAGCACCTCAAGGGGGCTAGGCGATGAAGCTTTCTTT
CASTSRGLGDEAFF
>TRBD2|TRBJ2-7|TRBV4-1
TGCGCCAGCAGCCAAGGTAGCGGGCGAAGCTACGAGCAGTACTTC
CASSQGSGRSYEQYF
>-|TRBJ2-7|TRBV4-1
TGCGCCAGCAGCCTCGAAAGAGACTACGAGCAGTACTTC
CASSLERDYEQYF
>TRBD1|TRBJ2-7|TRBV29-1
TGCAGCGTCTCTGGGACAGGGTTCGAGCAGTACTTC
CSVSGTGFEQYF
>-|TRBJ1-1|TRBV5-6
TGTGCCAGCAGCTGGGACCGGGCCCCTCAAGCTTTCTTT
CASSWDRAPQAFF
>-|TRBJ2-1|TRBV11-2
TGTGCCAGCAGCTTAGGGGTAAATGAGCAGTTCTTC
CASSLGVNEQFF
>-|TRBJ1-1|TRBV14
TGTGCCAGCAGCCTATACATGAACACTGAAGCTTTCTTT
CASSLYMNTEAFF